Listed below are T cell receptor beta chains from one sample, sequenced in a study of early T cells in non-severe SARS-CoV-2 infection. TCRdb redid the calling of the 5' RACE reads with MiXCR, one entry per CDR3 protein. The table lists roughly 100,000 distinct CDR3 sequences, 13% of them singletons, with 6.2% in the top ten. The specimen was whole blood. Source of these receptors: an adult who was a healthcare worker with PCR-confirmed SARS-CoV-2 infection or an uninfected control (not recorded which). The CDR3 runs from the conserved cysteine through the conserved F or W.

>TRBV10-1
CASSGRVKSNQPQHF
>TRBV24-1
CATRGVQETQYF
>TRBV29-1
CSVNIGYEQCF
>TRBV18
CASQVGPEAFF
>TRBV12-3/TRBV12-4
CASSTSRGINEKLFF
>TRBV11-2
CASSRSGPSYEQYF
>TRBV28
CASSSGSPQHF
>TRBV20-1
CSARGGMNTEAFF
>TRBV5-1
CASSLAGTSHYEQYF
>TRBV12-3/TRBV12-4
CASTHRRGVYNEQFF
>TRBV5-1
CASSLGLAGPYNEQFF
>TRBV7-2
CASSSLRSTDTQYF
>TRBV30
CAWSSGKGQPQHF
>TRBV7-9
CASSPAGTGIGWDNEQFF
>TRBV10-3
CAISSDINTEAFF
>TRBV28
CASSVLGTGGTIYF
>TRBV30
CAWSAGLAGRQYF
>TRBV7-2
CASNAGGRTLGEQFF
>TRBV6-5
CASSWGRMNTEAFF
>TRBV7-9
CASERHGVQNIQYF
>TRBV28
CASSSPGESNYGYTF
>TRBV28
CASSRAGVEQYF
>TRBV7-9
CASSTREQGFPPKLFF
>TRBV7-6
CASSSGSSGTNEQFF
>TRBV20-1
CSARDRAGGNYNEQFF
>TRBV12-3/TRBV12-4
CASSFRFPDYGYTF
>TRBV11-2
CARMDGELFF
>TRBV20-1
CSARDQASGGDTDTQYF
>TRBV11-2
CASSSLTGKFNEQFF
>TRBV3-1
CASSQRSPLEAFF